Below, 19 T cell receptor beta chains from the same sample are listed, as sequenced in a study of blood T cell repertoires in COVID-19. Profiled with immunoSEQ multiplex PCR; TCRdb holds only in-frame clones, not every one. The sample contains fewer than 350,000 clones, approximately 86% of which appear only once. The sequencing input was peripheral blood. These receptors originate from a man aged 35-49 years with active or convalescent COVID-19.

V and J are TRBV5-1 and TRBJ1-1; TRBD1 matches at 9 bases. Germline-derived CDR1 and CDR2 are SGHRS and YFSETQ. With 2 bases clipped from V and 4 bases from J, the junction kept 6 bases outside the gene matches. The CDR3 length is 15 residues. CDR3 nucleotide sequence: TGCGCCAGCAGCTTATCCGGGACAGGGCGCACTGAAGCTTTCTTT. Amino acid sequence: CASSLSGTGRTEAFF. The entire variable domain, with the rest obtained from reference TRBV5-1 and TRBJ1-1, is as follows: KAGVTQTPRYLIKTRGQQVTLSCSPISGHRSVSWYQQTPGQGLQFLFEYFSETQRNKGNFPGRFSGRQFSNSRSEMNVSTLELGDSALYLCASSLSGTGRTEAFFGQGTRLTVV.

This clone was seen a handful of times. This chain connects TRBV21-1 to TRBJ1-4. TRBV21-1 is recorded as a pseudogene. The CDR3 totals 16 residues. The CDR3 DNA reads as TGTGCCAGCAGCCCTCATCGACGGGTAACTAATGAAAAACTGTTTTTT. Its translation is CASSPHRRVTNEKLFF.

The chain has TRBV5-1 and TRBJ1-1; D uncertain. The V end lost 4 bases, the J end lost 4 bases, and 14 bases lay between the germline ends. CDR1 SGHRS and CDR2 YFSETQ come from the germline V gene. This CDR3 is 14 amino acids long. In DNA form, the CDR3 reads TGCGCCAGCAGCCTGGCGGGTGGAAGCACTGAAGCTTTCTTT. Its protein is CASSLAGGSTEAFF.

This chain links TRBV27 with TRBJ1-5; D unresolved. V was shortened by 2 bases and J by 0 bases, with 8 bases between the two germline ends. The CDR3 is 15 residues long. Germline-derived CDR1 and CDR2 are MNHEY and SMNVEV (reference sequence). The CDR3 spells CASSLGGHSNQPQHF. The CDR3 DNA is TGTGCCAGCAGTTTAGGCGGCCATAGCAATCAGCCCCAGCATTTT.

The chain uses TRBV27 and TRBJ2-7, with 7 positions matching TRBD2. V was clipped by 2 bases and J by 3 bases; unmatched bases: 4. This CDR3 contains 14 residues. The germline V gene has CDR1 MNHEY and CDR2 SMNVEV (reference sequence). CDR3 sequence reads: CASSLNGGGYEQYF. The CDR3 DNA sequence: TGTGCCAGCAGTTTAAATGGCGGGGGCTACGAGCAGTACTTC.

The CDR3 protein is CASSSEFGSDIQYF. Written as DNA, the CDR3 is TGTGCCAGCAGCTCAGAGTTCGGGAGTGACATTCAGTACTTC. The gene calls are TRBV11-3 and TRBJ2-4; D might be TRBD2 (6 bases). Trimming took 4 bases from V and 8 from J, leaving 15 bases between them. In germline, CDR1 is SGHNT, CDR2 YENEEA. CDR3 length: 14 residues.

This sequence joins TRBV10-3 and TRBJ1-1; no firm D call. Germline V CDR1 and CDR2: ENHRY, SYGVKD. This CDR3 region has 13 residues. V gave up 6 bases and J gave up 1 base, with 9 bases separating them. The CDR3 region is CAIRVTENTEAFF. CDR3 nucleotide sequence: TGTGCCATCAGGGTTACTGAGAACACTGAAGCTTTCTTT.

This sequence joins TRBV29-1 and TRBJ2-1, with D possibly matching TRBD2 (5 bases). V lost 4 bases, J lost 7 bases, and 17 bases lay in between. Looked up from germline, CDR1 is SQVTM and CDR2 is ANQGSEA. The CDR3 is made up of 14 amino acids. The CDR3 protein is CSVAKSHWENEQFF. CDR3 DNA: TGCAGCGTTGCTAAATCCCACTGGGAGAATGAGCAGTTCTTC.

CDR3 residues: CASSARQGRTHQPQHF. For the CDR3, the DNA is TGTGCCAGCAGTGCAAGACAGGGTCGGACCCATCAGCCCCAGCATTTT. This chain links TRBV6-1 with TRBJ1-5, with 7 nucleotides matching TRBD1. The CDR3 contains 16 residues. V shed 4 bases, J shed 5 bases, and the junction held 11 bases outside the gene matches. Germline values: CDR1 MNHNS, CDR2 SASEGT.

The chain joins TRBV5-6 to TRBJ2-3, with D possibly TRBD2 on 7 matching bases. The CDR3 loop spans 14 amino acids. The germline V gene has CDR1 SGHDT and CDR2 YYEEEE. V lost 4 bases to trimming and J lost 6 bases, with 15 bases between them. Here the CDR3 DNA reads TGTGCCAGCAGCGGGAGGGGGGCGATGGATACGCAGTATTTT. This gives the protein CASSGRGAMDTQYF.

This chain uses TRBV29-1 with TRBJ2-1; D perhaps matches TRBD2 (6 bases). V was clipped by 5 bases and J by 4 bases, with 12 bases between them. Germline V gene sequence: CDR1 SQVTM, CDR2 ANQGSEA. This CDR3 is built from 13 residues. CDR3 bases: TGCAGCGTTCTAGCGAAGGCATACAATGAGCAGTTCTTC. It yields the protein CSVLAKAYNEQFF.

The rearrangement joins TRBV29-1 to TRBJ2-3; a possible D gene is TRBD1 (5 bases). Trimming took 6 bases from V and 5 from J, leaving 15 bases between them. Germline assignment: CDR1 SQVTM and CDR2 ANQGSEA. The CDR3 has 13 amino acids. The chain's CDR3 is CSVLNGQGDTQYF. The CDR3 bases are TGCAGCGTCCTCAACGGCCAGGGAGATACGCAGTATTTT.

The chain couples TRBV9 to TRBJ2-1; no firm D call. The CDR3 covers 11 residues. The V end lost 1 base, the J end lost 8 bases, and 4 bases lay between the germline ends. In germline, CDR1 is SGDLS, CDR2 YYNGEE. In DNA, the CDR3 is TGTGCCAGCAGCGTATATGATGAGCAGTTCTTC. Encoded protein: CASSVYDEQFF.

The chain has TRBV24-1 and TRBJ2-2; possible D gene TRBD1, 6 bases. Germline V gene sequence: CDR1 KGHDR, CDR2 SFDVKD. V lost 9 bases and J lost 7, with 14 bases in between. The CDR3 spans 13 residues. The CDR3, as DNA: TGTGCCACCGTTCAGGGGCGGATCGGGGAGCTGTTTTTT. This sequence encodes CATVQGRIGELFF.

V gene TRBV28 combines with J gene TRBJ2-4; the match to TRBD2 covers 7 bases. CDR1 is MDHEN, CDR2 SYDVKM, per germline. Trimming took 5 bases from V and 1 from J; bases not matched to a gene: 11. The CDR3 spans 17 residues. In nucleotides, the CDR3 is TGTGCCAGCAGTCTTACGACTGTTAGCGGGGCCAAAAACATTCAGTACTTC. Protein product: CASSLTTVSGAKNIQYF.

This clone was detected only a few times. V gene TRBV6-5 combines with J gene TRBJ1-6; a possible D gene is TRBD1 (6 bases). Trimming removed 0 bases at V and 14 bases at J, with 8 bases between. Germline CDR1 and CDR2: MNHEY and SVGAGI. The CDR3 loop spans 12 amino acids. CDR3 coding DNA: TGTGCCAGCAGTTACTCCACAGGGACCCTCCACTTT. It yields the protein CASSYSTGTLHF.

This chain uses TRBV2 with TRBJ2-3, with D perhaps TRBD1 (6 bases). There are 13 residues in the CDR3. Trimming cost V 6 bases and J 4 bases, with 11 bases left between them. In germline, CDR1 is SNHLY, CDR2 FYNNEI. Written as DNA, the CDR3 is TGTGCCAGCAGACAGGGAAATCCAGATACGCAGTATTTT. Its translation is CASRQGNPDTQYF.

This clone appeared a few times. This chain links TRBV19 with TRBJ1-4; D unclear. V gave up 4 bases and J gave up 2 bases, with 17 bases separating them. Germline V gene sequence: CDR1 LNHDA, CDR2 SQIVND (reference sequence). This CDR3 comprises 17 residues. The CDR3 nucleotides are TGTGCCAGTAGTAACGTCAAAAGCGGGGTTACTAATGAAAAACTGTTTTTT. Translating gives CASSNVKSGVTNEKLFF.

This chain connects TRBV5-1 to TRBJ2-1; 9 positions agree with TRBD1. Germline V lookup: CDR1 SGHRS, CDR2 YFSETQ. The CDR3 spans 15 residues. V lost 4 bases to trimming and J lost 3 bases; unmatched junction nucleotides: 5. In nucleotides, the CDR3 is TGCGCCAGCAGCCAAGGACAGGGGAACTACAATGAGCAGTTCTTC. This gives the protein CASSQGQGNYNEQFF. Supplemented by reference TRBV5-1 and TRBJ2-1, the full variable domain reads KAGVTQTPRYLIKTRGQQVTLSCSPISGHRSVSWYQQTPGQGLQFLFEYFSETQRNKGNFPGRFSGRQFSNSRSEMNVSTLELGDSALYLCASSQGQGNYNEQFFGPGTRLTVL.